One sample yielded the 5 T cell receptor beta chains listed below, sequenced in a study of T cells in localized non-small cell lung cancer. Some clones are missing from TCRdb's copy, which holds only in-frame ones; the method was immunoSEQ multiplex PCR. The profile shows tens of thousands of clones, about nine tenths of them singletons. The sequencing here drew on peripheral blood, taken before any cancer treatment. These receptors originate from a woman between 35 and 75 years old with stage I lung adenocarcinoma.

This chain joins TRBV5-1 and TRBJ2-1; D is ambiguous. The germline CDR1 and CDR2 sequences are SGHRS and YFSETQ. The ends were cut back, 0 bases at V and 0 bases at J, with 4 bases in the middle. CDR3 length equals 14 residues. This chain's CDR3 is CASSLDSSYNEQFF. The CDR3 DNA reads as TGCGCCAGCAGCTTGGATAGCTCCTACAATGAGCAGTTCTTC.

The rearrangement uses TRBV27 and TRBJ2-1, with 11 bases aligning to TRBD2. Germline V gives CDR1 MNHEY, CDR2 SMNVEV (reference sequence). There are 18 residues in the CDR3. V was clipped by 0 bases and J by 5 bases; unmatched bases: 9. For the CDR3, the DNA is TGTGCCAGCAGTTTATCGAGGCCTAGCGGGGGGTACCACAATGAGCAGTTCTTC. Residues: CASSLSRPSGGYHNEQFF.

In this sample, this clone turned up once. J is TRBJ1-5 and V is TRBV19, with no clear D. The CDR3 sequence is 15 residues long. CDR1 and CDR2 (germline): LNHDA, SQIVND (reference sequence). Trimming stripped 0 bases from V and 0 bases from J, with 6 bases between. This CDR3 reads CASSIDPNSNQPQHF. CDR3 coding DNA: TGTGCCAGTAGTATAGATCCAAATAGCAATCAGCCCCAGCATTTT.

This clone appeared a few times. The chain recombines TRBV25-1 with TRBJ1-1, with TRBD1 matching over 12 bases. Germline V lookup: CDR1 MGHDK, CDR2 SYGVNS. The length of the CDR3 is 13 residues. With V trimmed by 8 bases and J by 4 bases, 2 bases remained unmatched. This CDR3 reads CASGTGGGTEAFF. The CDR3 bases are TGTGCCAGCGGGACAGGGGGCGGCACTGAAGCTTTCTTT.

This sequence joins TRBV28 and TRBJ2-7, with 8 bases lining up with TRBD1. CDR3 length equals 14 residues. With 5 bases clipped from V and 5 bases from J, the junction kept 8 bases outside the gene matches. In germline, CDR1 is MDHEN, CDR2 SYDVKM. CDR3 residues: CASSQDRVIDEQYF. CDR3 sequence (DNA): TGTGCCAGCAGTCAGGACAGGGTAATCGACGAGCAGTACTTC.